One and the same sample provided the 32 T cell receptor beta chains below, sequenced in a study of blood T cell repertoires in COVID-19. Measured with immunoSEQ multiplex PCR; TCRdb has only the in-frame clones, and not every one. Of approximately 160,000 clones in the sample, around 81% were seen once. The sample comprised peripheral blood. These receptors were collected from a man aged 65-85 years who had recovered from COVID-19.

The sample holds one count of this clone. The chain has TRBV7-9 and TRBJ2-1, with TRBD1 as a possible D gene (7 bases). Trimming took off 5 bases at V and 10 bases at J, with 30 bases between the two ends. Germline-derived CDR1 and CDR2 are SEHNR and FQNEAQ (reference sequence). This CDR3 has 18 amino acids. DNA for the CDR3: TGTGCCAGCAGCCCTTTAGAGGGGGCCGGGAGTTGGACTACGGAGCAGTTCTTC. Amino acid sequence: CASSPLEGAGSWTTEQFF. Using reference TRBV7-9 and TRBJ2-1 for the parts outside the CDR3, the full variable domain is DTGVSQNPRHKITKRGQNVTFRCDPISEHNRLYWYRQTLGQGPEFLTYFQNEAQLEKSRLLSDRFSAERPKGSFSTLEIQRTEQGDSAMYLCASSPLEGAGSWTTEQFFGPGTRLTVL.

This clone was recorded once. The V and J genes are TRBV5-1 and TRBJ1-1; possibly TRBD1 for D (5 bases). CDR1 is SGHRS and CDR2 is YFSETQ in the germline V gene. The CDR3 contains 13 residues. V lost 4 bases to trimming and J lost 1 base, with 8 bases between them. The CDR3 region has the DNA TGCGCCAGCAGCGCTACAGGGAACACTGAAGCTTTCTTT. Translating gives CASSATGNTEAFF.

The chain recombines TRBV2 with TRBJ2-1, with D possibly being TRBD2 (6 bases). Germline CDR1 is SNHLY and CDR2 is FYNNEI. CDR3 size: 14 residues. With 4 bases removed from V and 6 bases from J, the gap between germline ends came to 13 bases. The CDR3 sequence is CASSGVEGFNEQFF. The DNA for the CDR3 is TGTGCCAGCAGTGGGGTGGAGGGGTTCAATGAGCAGTTCTTC.

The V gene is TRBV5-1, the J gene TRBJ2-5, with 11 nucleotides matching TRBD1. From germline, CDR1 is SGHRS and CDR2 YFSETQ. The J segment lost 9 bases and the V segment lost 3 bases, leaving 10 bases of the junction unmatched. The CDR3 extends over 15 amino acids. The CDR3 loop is CASSSGQGASAAQYF. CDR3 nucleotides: TGCGCCAGCAGCTCAGGACAGGGGGCCTCCGCGGCCCAGTACTTC.

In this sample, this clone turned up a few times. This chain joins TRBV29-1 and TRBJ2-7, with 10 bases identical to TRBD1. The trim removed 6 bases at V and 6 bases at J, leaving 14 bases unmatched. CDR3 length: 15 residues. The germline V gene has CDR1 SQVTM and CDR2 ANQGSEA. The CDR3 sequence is CSVPVHRDRGPEQYF. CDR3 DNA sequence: TGCAGCGTACCTGTCCATCGGGACAGGGGCCCCGAGCAGTACTTC.

CDR3 DNA: TGTGCCAGCAGCCAAGACGGCCTAGCGGAGCAGTTCTTC. It is translated as CASSQDGLAEQFF. The V call is TRBV14, the J call TRBJ2-1, with D maybe TRBD2 (6 bases). Germline V gene lookup returns CDR1 SGHDN and CDR2 FVKESK. This CDR3 comprises 13 residues. V was clipped by 0 bases and J by 10 bases, with 10 bases between them.

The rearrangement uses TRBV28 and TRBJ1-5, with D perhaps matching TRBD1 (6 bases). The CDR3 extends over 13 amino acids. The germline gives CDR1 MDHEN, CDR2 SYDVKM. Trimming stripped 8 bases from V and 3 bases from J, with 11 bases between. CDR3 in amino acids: CASQQGLNQPQHF. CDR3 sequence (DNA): TGTGCCAGCCAGCAGGGGCTCAATCAGCCCCAGCATTTT. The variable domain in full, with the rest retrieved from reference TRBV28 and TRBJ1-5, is DVKVTQSSRYLVKRTGEKVFLECVQDMDHENMFWYRQDPGLGLRLIYFSYDVKMKEKGDIPEGYSVSREKKERFSLILESASTNQTSMYLCASQQGLNQPQHFGDGTRLSIL.

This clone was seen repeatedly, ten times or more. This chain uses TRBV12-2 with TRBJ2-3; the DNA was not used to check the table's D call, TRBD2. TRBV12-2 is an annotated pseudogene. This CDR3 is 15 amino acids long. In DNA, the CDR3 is TGTGCAAGTCGTCTTCGTAGCGGGTCGGGGGATACGCAGTATTTT. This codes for CASRLRSGSGDTQYF.

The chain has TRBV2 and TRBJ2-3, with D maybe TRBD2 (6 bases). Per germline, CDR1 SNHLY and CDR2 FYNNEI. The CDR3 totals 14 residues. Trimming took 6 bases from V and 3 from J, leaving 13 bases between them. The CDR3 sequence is CASREGLGTDTQYF. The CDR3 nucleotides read TGTGCCAGCAGGGAGGGGCTGGGAACAGATACGCAGTATTTT.

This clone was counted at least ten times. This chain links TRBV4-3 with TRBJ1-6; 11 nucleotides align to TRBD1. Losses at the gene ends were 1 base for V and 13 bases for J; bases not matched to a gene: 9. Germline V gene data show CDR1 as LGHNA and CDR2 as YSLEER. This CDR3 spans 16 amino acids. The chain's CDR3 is CASSQVSGTGGFPLHF. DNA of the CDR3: TGCGCCAGCAGCCAAGTTTCCGGGACAGGGGGTTTCCCCCTCCACTTT.

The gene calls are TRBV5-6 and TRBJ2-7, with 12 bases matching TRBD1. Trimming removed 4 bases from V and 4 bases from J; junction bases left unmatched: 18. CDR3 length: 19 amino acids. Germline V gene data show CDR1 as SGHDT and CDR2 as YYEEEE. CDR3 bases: TGTGCCAGCAGCATTCCCCCCGGGACAGGGGGCTGGGTTGTATACGAGCAGTACTTC. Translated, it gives CASSIPPGTGGWVVYEQYF. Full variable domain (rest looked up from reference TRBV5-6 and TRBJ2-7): DAGVTQSPTHLIKTRGQQVTLRCSPKSGHDTVSWYQQALGQGPQFIFQYYEEEERQRGNFPDRFSGHQFPNYSSELNVNALLLGDSALYLCASSIPPGTGGWVVYEQYFGPGTRLTVT.

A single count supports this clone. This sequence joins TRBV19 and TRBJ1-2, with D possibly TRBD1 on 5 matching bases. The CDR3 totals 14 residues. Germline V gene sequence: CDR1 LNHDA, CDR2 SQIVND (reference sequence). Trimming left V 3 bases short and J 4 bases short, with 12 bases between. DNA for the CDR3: TGTGCCAGTAGTATGATGACAGACAGCTATGGCTACACCTTC. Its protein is CASSMMTDSYGYTF.

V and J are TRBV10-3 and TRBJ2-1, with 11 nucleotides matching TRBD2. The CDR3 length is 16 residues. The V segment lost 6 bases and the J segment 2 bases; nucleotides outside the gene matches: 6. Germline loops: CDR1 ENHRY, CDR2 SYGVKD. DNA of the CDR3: TGTGCCATCAGCAGAATGACTAGCGGGACCTACAATGAGCAGTTCTTC. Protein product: CAISRMTSGTYNEQFF.

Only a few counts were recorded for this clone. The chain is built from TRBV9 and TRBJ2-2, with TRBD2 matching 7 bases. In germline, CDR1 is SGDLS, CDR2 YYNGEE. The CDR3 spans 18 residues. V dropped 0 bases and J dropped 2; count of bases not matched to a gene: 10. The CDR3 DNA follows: TGTGCCAGCAGCGTAGATAGCGTACTAGCGCCAAACACCGGGGAGCTGTTTTTT. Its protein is CASSVDSVLAPNTGELFF.

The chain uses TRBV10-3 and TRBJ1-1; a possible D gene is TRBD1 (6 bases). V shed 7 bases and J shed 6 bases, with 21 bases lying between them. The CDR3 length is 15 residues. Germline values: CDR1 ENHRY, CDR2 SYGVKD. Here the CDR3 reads CAITRDTGYRAEAFF. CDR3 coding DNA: TGTGCCATCACTCGGGACACCGGATATAGGGCTGAAGCTTTCTTT.

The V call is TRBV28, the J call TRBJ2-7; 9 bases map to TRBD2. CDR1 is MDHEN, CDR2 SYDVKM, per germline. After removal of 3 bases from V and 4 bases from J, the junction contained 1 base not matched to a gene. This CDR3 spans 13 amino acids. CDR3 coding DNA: TGTGCCAGCAGTTTGGCGGGAGGGTACGAGCAGTACTTC. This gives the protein CASSLAGGYEQYF.

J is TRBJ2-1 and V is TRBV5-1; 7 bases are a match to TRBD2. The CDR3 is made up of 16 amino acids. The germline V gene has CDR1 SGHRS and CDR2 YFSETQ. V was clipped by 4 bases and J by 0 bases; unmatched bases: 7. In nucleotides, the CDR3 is TGCGCCAGCAGCCCAGAAGCGGGGAGCTCCTACAATGAGCAGTTCTTC. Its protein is CASSPEAGSSYNEQFF.

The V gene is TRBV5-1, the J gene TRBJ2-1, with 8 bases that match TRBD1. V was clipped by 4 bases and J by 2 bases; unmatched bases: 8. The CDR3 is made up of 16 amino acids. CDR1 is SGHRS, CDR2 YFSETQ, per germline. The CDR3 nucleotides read TGCGCCAGCAGCACACAGACAGGGGTAGCCTACAATGAGCAGTTCTTC. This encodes CASSTQTGVAYNEQFF. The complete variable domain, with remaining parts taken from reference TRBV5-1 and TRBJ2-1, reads KAGVTQTPRYLIKTRGQQVTLSCSPISGHRSVSWYQQTPGQGLQFLFEYFSETQRNKGNFPGRFSGRQFSNSRSEMNVSTLELGDSALYLCASSTQTGVAYNEQFFGPGTRLTVL.

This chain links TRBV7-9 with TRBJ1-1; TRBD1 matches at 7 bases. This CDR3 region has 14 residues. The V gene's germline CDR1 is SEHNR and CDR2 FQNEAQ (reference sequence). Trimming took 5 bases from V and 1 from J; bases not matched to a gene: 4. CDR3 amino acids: CASSPQGGNTEAFF. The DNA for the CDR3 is TGTGCCAGCAGCCCCCAGGGGGGGAACACTGAAGCTTTCTTT.

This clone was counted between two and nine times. CDR3 in amino acids: CASSLGAGEAFF. The CDR3 DNA reads TGTGCCAGCAGCTTGGGTGCAGGTGAAGCTTTCTTT. The chain combines TRBV5-4 with TRBJ1-1; the D is unclear. V lost 0 bases and J lost 7, with 7 bases in between. CDR1 is SGHNT, CDR2 YYREEE, per germline (reference sequence). The length of the CDR3 is 12 residues. The entire variable domain, with the rest obtained from reference TRBV5-4 and TRBJ1-1, is as follows: ETGVTQSPTHLIKTRGQQVTLRCSSQSGHNTVSWYQQALGQGPQFIFQYYREEENGRGNFPPRFSGLQFPNYSSELNVNALELDDSALYLCASSLGAGEAFFGQGTRLTVV.

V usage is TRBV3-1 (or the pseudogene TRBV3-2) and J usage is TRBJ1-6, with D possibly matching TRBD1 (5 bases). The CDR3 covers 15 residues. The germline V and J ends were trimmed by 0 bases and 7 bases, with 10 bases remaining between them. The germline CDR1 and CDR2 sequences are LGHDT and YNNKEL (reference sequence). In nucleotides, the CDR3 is TGTGCCAGCAGCCAAGATCAGGGTCGCAATTCACCCCTCCACTTT. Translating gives CASSQDQGRNSPLHF.

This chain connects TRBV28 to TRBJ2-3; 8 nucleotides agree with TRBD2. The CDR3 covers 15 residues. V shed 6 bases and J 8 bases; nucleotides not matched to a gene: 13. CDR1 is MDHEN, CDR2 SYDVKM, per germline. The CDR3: CASSSRSPGGGTQYF. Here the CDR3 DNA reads TGTGCCAGCAGCTCCCGTTCTCCGGGAGGGGGTACGCAGTATTTT.

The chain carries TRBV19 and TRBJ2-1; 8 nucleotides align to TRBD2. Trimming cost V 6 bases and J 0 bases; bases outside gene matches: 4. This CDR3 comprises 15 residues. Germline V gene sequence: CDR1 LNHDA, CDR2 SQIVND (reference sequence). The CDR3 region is CASRTSVNSYNEQFF. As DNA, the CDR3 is TGTGCCAGTAGGACTAGCGTTAACTCCTACAATGAGCAGTTCTTC.

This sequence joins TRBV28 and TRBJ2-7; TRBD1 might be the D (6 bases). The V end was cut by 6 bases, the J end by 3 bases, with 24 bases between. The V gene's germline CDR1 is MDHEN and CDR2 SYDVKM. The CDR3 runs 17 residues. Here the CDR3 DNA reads TGTGCCAGCAGGAAAATCCAATCAAACAGGGAAAACTACGAGCAGTACTTC. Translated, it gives CASRKIQSNRENYEQYF.

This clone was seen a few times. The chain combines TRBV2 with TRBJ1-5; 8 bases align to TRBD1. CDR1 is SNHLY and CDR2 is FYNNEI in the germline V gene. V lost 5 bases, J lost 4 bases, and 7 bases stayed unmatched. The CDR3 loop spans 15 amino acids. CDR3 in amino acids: CASSFLDRANQPQHF. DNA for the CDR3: TGTGCCAGCAGTTTTCTGGACAGGGCTAATCAGCCCCAGCATTTT.

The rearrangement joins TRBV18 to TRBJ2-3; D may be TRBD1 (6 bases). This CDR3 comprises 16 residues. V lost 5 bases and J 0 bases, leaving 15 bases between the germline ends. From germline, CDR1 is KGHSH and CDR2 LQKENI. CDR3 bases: TGTGCCAGCTCAACAAATGCGAGGGGGAGCACAGATACGCAGTATTTT. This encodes CASSTNARGSTDTQYF.

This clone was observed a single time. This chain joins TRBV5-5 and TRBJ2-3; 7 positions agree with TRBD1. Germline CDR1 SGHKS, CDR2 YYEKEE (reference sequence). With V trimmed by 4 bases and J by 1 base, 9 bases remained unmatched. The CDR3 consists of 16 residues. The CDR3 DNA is TGTGCCAGCAGCCCAAGCGACAGGGTAGGCACAGATACGCAGTATTTT. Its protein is CASSPSDRVGTDTQYF.

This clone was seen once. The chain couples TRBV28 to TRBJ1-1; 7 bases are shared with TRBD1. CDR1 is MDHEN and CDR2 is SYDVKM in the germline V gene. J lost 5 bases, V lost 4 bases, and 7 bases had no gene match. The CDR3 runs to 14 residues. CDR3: CASSSTGRRTEAFF. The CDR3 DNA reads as TGTGCCAGCAGTTCGACAGGGAGGAGGACTGAAGCTTTCTTT. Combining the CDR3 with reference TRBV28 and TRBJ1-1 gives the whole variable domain DVKVTQSSRYLVKRTGEKVFLECVQDMDHENMFWYRQDPGLGLRLIYFSYDVKMKEKGDIPEGYSVSREKKERFSLILESASTNQTSMYLCASSSTGRRTEAFFGQGTRLTVV.

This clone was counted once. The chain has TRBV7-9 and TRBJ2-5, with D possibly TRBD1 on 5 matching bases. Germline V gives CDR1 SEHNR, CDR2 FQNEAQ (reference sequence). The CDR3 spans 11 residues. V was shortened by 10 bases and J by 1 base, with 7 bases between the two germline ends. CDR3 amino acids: CATQAQETQYF. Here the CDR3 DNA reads TGTGCCACACAGGCCCAAGAGACCCAGTACTTC.

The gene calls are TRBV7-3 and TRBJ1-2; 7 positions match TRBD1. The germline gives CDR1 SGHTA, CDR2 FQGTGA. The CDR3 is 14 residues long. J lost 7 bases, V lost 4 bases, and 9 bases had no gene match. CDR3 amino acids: CASSSPTGTSGYTF. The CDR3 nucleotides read TGTGCCAGCAGCTCTCCGACAGGGACGAGTGGCTACACCTTC. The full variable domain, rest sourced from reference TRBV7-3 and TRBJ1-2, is GAGVSQTPSNKVTEKGKYVELRCDPISGHTALYWYRQSLGQGPEFLIYFQGTGAADDSGLPNDRFFAVRPEGSVSTLKIQRTERGDSAVYLCASSSPTGTSGYTFGSGTRLTVV.

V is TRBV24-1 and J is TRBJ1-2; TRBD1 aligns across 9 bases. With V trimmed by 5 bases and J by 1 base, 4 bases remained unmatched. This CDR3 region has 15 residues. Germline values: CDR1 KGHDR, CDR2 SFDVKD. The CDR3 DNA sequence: TGTGCCACCAGTGGTGGGACAGGGATTAACTATGGCTACACCTTC. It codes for CATSGGTGINYGYTF.

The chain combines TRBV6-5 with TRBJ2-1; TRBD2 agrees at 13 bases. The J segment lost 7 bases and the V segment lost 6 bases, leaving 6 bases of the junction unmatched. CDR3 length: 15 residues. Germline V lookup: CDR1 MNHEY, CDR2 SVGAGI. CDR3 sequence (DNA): TGTGCCAGCAGCAAACCGGGACTAGCGGGGAATGAGCAGTTCTTC. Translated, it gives CASSKPGLAGNEQFF.